Below are 16 T cell receptor beta chains sequenced from a single sample in a study of T cell repertoires in cytomegalovirus infection. TCRdb analysed the reads with MiXCR anew, one entry per CDR3 protein. The sample records some 300,000 distinct CDR3 sequences, 15% to 20% being singletons. The sequencing sample was made of PBMCs. These receptors were taken from a human donor in good health (CMV status not recorded). Some clones in this sample may be carry-over from other donors' samples.

In this sample, this clonotype turned up many times. CDR3 in amino acids: CASRIEGQSSPLHF. CDR3 DNA sequence: TGTGCCAGCAGAATAGAGGGGCAGAGTTCACCCCTCCACTTT. The chain has TRBV6-6 and TRBJ1-6; a possible D gene is TRBD1 (5 bases). The V gene lost 6 bases and the J gene lost 9 bases, with 15 bases spanning the gap. CDR1 MNHNY and CDR2 SVGAGI come from the germline V gene (reference sequence). The CDR3 sequence is 14 residues long.

The rearrangement uses TRBV20-1 and TRBJ1-4; 7 bases are shared with TRBD1. V was clipped by 2 bases and J by 2 bases; unmatched bases: 5. This CDR3 region has 15 residues. Per germline, CDR1 DFQATT and CDR2 SNEGSKA (reference sequence). CDR3 in DNA: TGCAGTGCTAGATCCAGGGGGGGGACTAATGAAAAACTGTTTTTT. It yields the protein CSARSRGGTNEKLFF.

This clonotype was seen ten or more times. The rearrangement uses TRBV7-9 and TRBJ1-5, with 7 bases matching TRBD1. Germline V CDR1 and CDR2: SEHNR, FQNEAQ (reference sequence). V shed 4 bases, J shed 5 bases, and the junction held 2 bases outside the gene matches. The CDR3 consists of 13 residues. The DNA of the CDR3 is TGTGCCAGCAGCTCGCAGGGGGATCAGCCCCAGCATTTT. Encoded protein: CASSSQGDQPQHF. The full variable domain, in which reference TRBV7-9 and TRBJ1-5 provide the parts outside the CDR3, is DTGVSQNPRHKITKRGQNVTFRCDPISEHNRLYWYRQTLGQGPEFLTYFQNEAQLEKSRLLSDRFSAERPKGSFSTLEIQRTEQGDSAMYLCASSSQGDQPQHFGDGTRLSIL.

This clonotype was detected ten times or more. The V gene is TRBV7-6, the J gene TRBJ1-5, with D unclear. V dropped 2 bases and J dropped 2 bases, with 7 bases sitting between them. This CDR3 is 14 amino acids long. The germline V gene has CDR1 SGHVS and CDR2 FNYEAQ. CDR3 sequence reads: CASSLQAGNQPQHF. In DNA, the CDR3 is TGTGCCAGCAGCTTACAAGCCGGCAATCAGCCCCAGCATTTT.

The chain joins TRBV5-1 to TRBJ2-5; a weak D match, TRBD1 (6 bases). Germline V gene lookup returns CDR1 SGHRS and CDR2 YFSETQ. Between the trimmed V and J ends, which lost 0 bases and 3 bases, there was a span of 12 bases. CDR3 size: 15 residues. DNA for the CDR3: TGCGCCAGCAGCTTGGGATCTACAGGGAAAGAGACCCAGTACTTC. Translation: CASSLGSTGKETQYF.

J is TRBJ2-1 and V is TRBV18; the D is unclear. The V end was cut by 3 bases, the J end by 6 bases, with 18 bases between. The CDR3 loop spans 16 amino acids. Looked up from germline, CDR1 is KGHSH and CDR2 is LQKENI. CDR3 DNA: TGTGCCAGCTCACCGTCATCAATTTCGAGAGCCAATGAGCAGTTCTTC. Encoded protein: CASSPSSISRANEQFF.

V usage is TRBV7-6 and J usage is TRBJ1-1; TRBD1 matches 11 bases. Germline CDR1 reads SGHVS; CDR2 reads FNYEAQ. There are 15 residues in the CDR3. V lost 5 bases to trimming and J lost 5 bases; unmatched junction nucleotides: 7. In DNA, the CDR3 is TGTGCCAGCAGCAACCACGGGACAGGGGGAACTGAAGCTTTCTTT. It codes for CASSNHGTGGTEAFF.

This clonotype came up a few times. This rearrangement joins TRBV20-1 to TRBJ2-5; 7 nucleotides align to TRBD1. Germline lookup yields CDR1 DFQATT and CDR2 SNEGSKA (reference sequence). The trim removed 3 bases at V and 1 base at J, leaving 8 bases unmatched. The CDR3 totals 15 residues. CDR3: CSASTWGQTQETQYF. For the CDR3, the DNA is TGCAGTGCTAGTACTTGGGGACAGACCCAAGAGACCCAGTACTTC.

The CDR3 nucleotides are TGTGCCAGCAGTTTCGGGTCGGTTTCCACAGATACGCAGTATTTT. The encoded protein is CASSFGSVSTDTQYF. The chain carries TRBV28 and TRBJ2-3; D call uncertain. The ends were cut back, 3 bases at V and 2 bases at J, with 12 bases in the middle. Germline lookup yields CDR1 MDHEN and CDR2 SYDVKM. CDR3 length: 15 residues.

Regarding this clonotype: Being one base from a much bigger clone, this may be a read error. The chain links TRBV10-3 to TRBJ1-6; D gene ambiguous. V shed 7 bases and J shed 7 bases, with 17 bases lying between them. In germline, CDR1 is ENHRY, CDR2 SYGVKD. This CDR3 comprises 15 residues. The CDR3 here is CAIKITEEGNSPLHF. The CDR3 DNA reads as TGTGCCATCAAGATAACAGAGGAAGGGAATTCACCCCTCCACTTT.

This clonotype showed up just a few times. The genes are TRBV7-9 and TRBJ2-2; 9 positions match TRBD1. Germline loops: CDR1 SEHNR, CDR2 FQNEAQ (reference sequence). This CDR3 region has 15 residues. The trim removed 5 bases at V and 4 bases at J, leaving 5 bases unmatched. CDR3 nucleotide sequence: TGTGCCAGCAGCGCCGGGACAGGGACCACCGGGGAGCTGTTTTTT. This translates into CASSAGTGTTGELFF. The whole variable domain, remainder taken from reference TRBV7-9 and TRBJ2-2, is DTGVSQNPRHKITKRGQNVTFRCDPISEHNRLYWYRQTLGQGPEFLTYFQNEAQLEKSRLLSDRFSAERPKGSFSTLEIQRTEQGDSAMYLCASSAGTGTTGELFFGEGSRLTVL.

The chain combines TRBV6-1 with TRBJ2-7; 7 nucleotides match TRBD1. V shed 1 base and J 6 bases; nucleotides not matched to a gene: 12. The CDR3 runs 16 residues. Per germline, CDR1 MNHNS and CDR2 SASEGT. The CDR3 reads CASSEVVRTGFAEQYF. The CDR3 nucleotides are TGTGCCAGCAGTGAAGTAGTGAGGACAGGCTTCGCCGAGCAGTACTTC.

This clonotype was counted many times. The V call is TRBV12-3 or TRBV12-4, the J call TRBJ1-2; TRBD1 aligns across 12 bases. V shed 6 bases, J shed 7 bases, and the junction held 9 bases outside the gene matches. The CDR3 sequence is 15 residues long. For the CDR3, the DNA is TGTGCCAGCAGCCACCGGGACAGGGGGCTGGTTGGCTACACCTTC. This encodes CASSHRDRGLVGYTF.

The chain has TRBV10-3 and TRBJ2-1; perhaps TRBD2 as D (6 bases). The V gene lost 4 bases and the J gene lost 8 bases, with 12 bases spanning the gap. This CDR3 contains 13 residues. The germline CDR1 and CDR2 sequences are ENHRY and SYGVKD. In DNA form, the CDR3 reads TGTGCCATCAGTGGACGGGGGAACGATGAGCAGTTCTTC. It translates to CAISGRGNDEQFF.

Only a few counts were recorded for this clonotype. The gene calls are TRBV2 and TRBJ1-1; the D gene is possibly TRBD1 (5 bases). Trimming removed 4 bases from V and 5 bases from J, with 23 bases in between. This CDR3 has 17 amino acids. Germline CDR1 is SNHLY and CDR2 is FYNNEI. The CDR3 reads CASSVGRLNEKGTEAFF. In DNA form, the CDR3 reads TGTGCCAGCAGTGTAGGGAGACTGAATGAAAAGGGGACTGAAGCTTTCTTT.

In its sample, this clonotype was seen a few times. The chain combines TRBV28 with TRBJ2-1, with 8 bases fitting TRBD2. Trimming cost V 6 bases and J 2 bases; bases outside gene matches: 9. CDR1 is MDHEN and CDR2 is SYDVKM in the germline V gene. The CDR3 contains 16 residues. CDR3 sequence reads: CASSPGSGGPYNEQFF. CDR3 nucleotide sequence: TGTGCCAGCAGCCCTGGCAGCGGGGGCCCCTACAATGAGCAGTTCTTC.